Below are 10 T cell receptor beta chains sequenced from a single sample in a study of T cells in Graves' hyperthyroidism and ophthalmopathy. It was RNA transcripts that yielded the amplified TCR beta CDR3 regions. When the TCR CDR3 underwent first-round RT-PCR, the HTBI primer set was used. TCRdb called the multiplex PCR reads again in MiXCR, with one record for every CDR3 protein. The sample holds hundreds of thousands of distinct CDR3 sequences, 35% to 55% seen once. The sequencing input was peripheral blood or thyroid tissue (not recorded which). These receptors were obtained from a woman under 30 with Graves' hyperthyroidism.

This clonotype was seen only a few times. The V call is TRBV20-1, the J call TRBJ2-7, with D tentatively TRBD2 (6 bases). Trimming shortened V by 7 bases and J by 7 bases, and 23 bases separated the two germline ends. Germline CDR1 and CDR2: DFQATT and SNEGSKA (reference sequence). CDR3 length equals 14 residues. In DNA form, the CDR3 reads TGCAGTGTCATATCCCCGGGACTTACTGAGGAGCAGTACTTC. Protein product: CSVISPGLTEEQYF.

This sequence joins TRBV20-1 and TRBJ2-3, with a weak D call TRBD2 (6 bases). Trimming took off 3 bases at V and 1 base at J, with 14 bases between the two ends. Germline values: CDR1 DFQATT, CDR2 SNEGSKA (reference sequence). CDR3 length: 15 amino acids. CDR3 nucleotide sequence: TGCAGTGCTAGGGGAGGTGAGTTTGGCACAGATACGCAGTATTTT. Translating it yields CSARGGEFGTDTQYF.

The CDR3 nucleotides are TGTGCCAGCAGCTTAGTCCCTACCTCCTCCTACGAGCAGTACTTC. Protein product: CASSLVPTSSYEQYF. This chain joins TRBV7-9 and TRBJ2-7; D uncertain. Trimming pared 1 base from V and 0 bases from J, leaving 10 bases between. The CDR3 is 15 residues long. The germline V gene encodes CDR1 SEHNR and CDR2 FQNEAQ (reference sequence).

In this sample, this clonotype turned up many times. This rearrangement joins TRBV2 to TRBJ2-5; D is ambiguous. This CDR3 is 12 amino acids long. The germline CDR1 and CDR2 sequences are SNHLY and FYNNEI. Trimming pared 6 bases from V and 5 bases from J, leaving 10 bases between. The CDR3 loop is CASRDNVETQYF. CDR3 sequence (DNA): TGTGCCAGCAGAGACAACGTGGAGACCCAGTACTTC.

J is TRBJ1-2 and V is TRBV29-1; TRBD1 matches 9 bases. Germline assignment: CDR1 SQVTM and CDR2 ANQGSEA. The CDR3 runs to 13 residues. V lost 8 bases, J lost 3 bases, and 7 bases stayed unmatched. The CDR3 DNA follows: TGCAGCAGTGACAGGACAGGGGACTATGGCTACACCTTC. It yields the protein CSSDRTGDYGYTF.

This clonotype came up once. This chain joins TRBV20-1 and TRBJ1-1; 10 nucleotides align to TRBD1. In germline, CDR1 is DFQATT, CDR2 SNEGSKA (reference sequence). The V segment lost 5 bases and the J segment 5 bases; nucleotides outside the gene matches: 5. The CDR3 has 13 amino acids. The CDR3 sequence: CSAEGQGRTEAFF. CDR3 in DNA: TGCAGTGCTGAGGGACAGGGGAGGACTGAAGCTTTCTTT.

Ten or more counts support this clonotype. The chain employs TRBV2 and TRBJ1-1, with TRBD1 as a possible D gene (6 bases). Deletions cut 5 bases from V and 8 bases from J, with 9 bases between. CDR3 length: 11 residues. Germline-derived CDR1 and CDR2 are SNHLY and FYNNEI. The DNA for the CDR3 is TGTGCCAGCAGTCGCAGGGGAGAAGCTTTCTTT. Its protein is CASSRRGEAFF.

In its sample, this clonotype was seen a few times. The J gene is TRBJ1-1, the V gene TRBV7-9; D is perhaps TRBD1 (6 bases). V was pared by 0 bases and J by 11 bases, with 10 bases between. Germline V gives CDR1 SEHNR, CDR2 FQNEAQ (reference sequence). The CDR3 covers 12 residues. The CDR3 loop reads CASSLAGGSAFF. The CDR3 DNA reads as TGTGCCAGCAGCTTAGCAGGGGGGTCGGCTTTCTTT.

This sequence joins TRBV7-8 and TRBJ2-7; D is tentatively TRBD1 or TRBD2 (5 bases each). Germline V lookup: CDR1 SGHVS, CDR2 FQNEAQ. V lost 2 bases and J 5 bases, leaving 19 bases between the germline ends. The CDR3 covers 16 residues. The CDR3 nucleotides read TGTGCCAGCAGCTTAAGGGACCAAGGAGGAGTCCACGAGCAGTACTTC. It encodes CASSLRDQGGVHEQYF.

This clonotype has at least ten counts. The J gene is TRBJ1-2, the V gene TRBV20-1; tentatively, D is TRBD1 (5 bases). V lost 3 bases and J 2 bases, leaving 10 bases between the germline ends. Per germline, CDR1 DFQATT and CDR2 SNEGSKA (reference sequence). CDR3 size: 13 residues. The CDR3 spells CSASTAGNYGYTF. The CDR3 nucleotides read TGCAGTGCTAGTACGGCAGGGAACTATGGCTACACCTTC.